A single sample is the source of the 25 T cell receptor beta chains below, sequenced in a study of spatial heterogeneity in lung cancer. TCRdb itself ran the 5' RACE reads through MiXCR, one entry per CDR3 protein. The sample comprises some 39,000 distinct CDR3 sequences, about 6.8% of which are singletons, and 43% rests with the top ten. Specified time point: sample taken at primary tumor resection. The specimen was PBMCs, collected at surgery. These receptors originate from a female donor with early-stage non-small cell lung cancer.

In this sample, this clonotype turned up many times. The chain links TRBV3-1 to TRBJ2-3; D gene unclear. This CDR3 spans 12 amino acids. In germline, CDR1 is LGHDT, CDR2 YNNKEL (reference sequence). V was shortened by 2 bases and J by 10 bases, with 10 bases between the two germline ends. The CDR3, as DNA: TGTGCCAGCAGCCAACCGGGTTCGCCGCAGTATTTT. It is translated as CASSQPGSPQYF.

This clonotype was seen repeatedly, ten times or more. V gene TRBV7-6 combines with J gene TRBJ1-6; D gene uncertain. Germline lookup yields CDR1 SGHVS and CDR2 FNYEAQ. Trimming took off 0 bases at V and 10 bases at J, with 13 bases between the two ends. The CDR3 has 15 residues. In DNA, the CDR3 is TGTGCCAGCAGCTTAGCGGGTATTTCTAACTCACCCCTCCACTTT. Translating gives CASSLAGISNSPLHF.

CDR3: CASSLGKGRGAYEQYF. Here the CDR3 DNA reads TGCGCCAGCAGCTTGGGTAAGGGGAGAGGGGCCTACGAGCAGTACTTC. This chain joins TRBV5-1 and TRBJ2-7, with D perhaps assigned TRBD1 or TRBD2 (5 bases each). The germline V gene encodes CDR1 SGHRS and CDR2 YFSETQ. Trimming cost V 0 bases and J 2 bases, with 15 bases left between them. The CDR3 length is 16 residues.

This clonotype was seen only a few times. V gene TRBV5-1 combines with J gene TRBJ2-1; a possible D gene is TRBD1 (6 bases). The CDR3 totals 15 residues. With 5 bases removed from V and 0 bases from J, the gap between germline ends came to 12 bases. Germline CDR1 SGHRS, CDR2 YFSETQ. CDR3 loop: CASRFTGSSYNEQFF. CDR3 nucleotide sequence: TGCGCCAGCAGGTTTACAGGGAGCTCCTACAATGAGCAGTTCTTC.

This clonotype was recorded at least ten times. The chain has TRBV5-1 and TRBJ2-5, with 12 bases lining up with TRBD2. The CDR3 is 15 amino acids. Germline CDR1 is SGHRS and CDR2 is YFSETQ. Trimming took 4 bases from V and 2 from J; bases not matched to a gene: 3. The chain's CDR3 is CASSRLAGDQETQYF. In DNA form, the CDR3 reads TGCGCCAGCAGCAGACTAGCGGGGGATCAAGAGACCCAGTACTTC.

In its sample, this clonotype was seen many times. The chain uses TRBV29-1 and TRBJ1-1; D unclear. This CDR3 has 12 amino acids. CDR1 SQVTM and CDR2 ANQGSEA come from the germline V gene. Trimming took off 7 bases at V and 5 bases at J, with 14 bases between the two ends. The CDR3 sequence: CSAREGGTEAFF. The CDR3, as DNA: TGCAGCGCTAGGGAGGGTGGGACTGAAGCTTTCTTT.

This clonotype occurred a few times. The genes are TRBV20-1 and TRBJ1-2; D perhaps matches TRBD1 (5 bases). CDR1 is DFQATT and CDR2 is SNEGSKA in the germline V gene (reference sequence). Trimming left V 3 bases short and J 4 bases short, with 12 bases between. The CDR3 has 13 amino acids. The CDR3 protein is CSASPGPRYGYTF. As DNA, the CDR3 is TGCAGTGCTAGCCCAGGGCCCCGCTATGGCTACACCTTC.

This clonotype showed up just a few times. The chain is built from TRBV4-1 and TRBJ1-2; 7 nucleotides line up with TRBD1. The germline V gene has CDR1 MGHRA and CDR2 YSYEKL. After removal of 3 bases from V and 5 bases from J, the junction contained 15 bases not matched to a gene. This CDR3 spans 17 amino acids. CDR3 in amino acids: CASSQRDSDFPAYGYTF. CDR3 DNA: TGCGCCAGCAGCCAGCGGGACAGCGACTTCCCGGCATATGGCTACACCTTC.

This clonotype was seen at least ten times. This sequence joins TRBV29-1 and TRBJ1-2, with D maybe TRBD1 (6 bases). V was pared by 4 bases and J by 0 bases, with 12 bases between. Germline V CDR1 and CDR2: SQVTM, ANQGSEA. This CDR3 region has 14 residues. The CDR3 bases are TGCAGCGTTGCCCACAGGGTCCCTAACTATGGCTACACCTTC. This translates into CSVAHRVPNYGYTF.

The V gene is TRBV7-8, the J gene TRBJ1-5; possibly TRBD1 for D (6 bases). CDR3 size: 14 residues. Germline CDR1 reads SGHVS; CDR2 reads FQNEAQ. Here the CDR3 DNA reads TGTGCTCTCCCGGGGGGCGGGAAAGATCAGCCCCAGCATTTT. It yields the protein CALPGGGKDQPQHF.

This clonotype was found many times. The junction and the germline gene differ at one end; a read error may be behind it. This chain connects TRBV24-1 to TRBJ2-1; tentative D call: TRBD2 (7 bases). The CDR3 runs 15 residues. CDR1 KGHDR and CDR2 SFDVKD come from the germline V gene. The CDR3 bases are TGTGCCACGGCAGAGGGGGGGGCCTCCGACAATGAGCAGTTCTTC. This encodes CATAEGGASDNEQFF.

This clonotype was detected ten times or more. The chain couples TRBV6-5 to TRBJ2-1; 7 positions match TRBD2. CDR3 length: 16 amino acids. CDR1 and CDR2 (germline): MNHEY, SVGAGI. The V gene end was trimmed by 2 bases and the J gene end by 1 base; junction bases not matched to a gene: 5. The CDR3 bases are TGTGCCAGCAGTTACGACGGGGGGAGATCCTACAATGAGCAGTTCTTC. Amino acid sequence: CASSYDGGRSYNEQFF.

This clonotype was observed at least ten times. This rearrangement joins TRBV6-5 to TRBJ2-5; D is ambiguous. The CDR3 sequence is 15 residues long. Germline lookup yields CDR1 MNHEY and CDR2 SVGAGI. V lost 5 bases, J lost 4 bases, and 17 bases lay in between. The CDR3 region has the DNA TGTGCCAGCAGTACATGGAGCGCCCAAGGAGAGACCCAGTACTTC. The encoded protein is CASSTWSAQGETQYF.

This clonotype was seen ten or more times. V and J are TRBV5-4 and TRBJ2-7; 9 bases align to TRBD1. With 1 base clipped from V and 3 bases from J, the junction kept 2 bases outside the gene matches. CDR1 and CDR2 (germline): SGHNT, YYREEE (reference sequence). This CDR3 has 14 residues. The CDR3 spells CASSLRQGDYEQYF. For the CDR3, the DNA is TGTGCCAGCAGCTTGCGACAGGGGGACTACGAGCAGTACTTC. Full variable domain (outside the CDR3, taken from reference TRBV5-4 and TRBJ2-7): ETGVTQSPTHLIKTRGQQVTLRCSSQSGHNTVSWYQQALGQGPQFIFQYYREEENGRGNFPPRFSGLQFPNYSSELNVNALELDDSALYLCASSLRQGDYEQYFGPGTRLTVT.

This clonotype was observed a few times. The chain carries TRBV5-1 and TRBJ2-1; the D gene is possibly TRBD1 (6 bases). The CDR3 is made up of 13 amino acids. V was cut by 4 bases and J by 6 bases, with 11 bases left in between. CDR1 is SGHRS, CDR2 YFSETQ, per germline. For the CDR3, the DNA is TGCGCCAGCAGCCCTGGGACACCCAATGAGCAGTTCTTC. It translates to CASSPGTPNEQFF.

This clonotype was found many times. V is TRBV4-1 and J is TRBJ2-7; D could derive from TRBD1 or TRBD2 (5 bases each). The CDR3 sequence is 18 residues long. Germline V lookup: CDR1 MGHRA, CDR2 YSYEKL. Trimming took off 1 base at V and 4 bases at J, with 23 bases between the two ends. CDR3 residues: CASSQVRGRREREYEQYF. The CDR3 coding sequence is TGCGCCAGCAGCCAAGTTCGGGGCCGCAGGGAAAGGGAGTACGAGCAGTACTTC.

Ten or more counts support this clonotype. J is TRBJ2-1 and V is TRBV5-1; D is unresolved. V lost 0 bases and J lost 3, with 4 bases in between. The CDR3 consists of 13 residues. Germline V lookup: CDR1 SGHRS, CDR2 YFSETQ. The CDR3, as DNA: TGCGCCAGCAGCTTGGGTCTCTACAATGAGCAGTTCTTC. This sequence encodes CASSLGLYNEQFF.

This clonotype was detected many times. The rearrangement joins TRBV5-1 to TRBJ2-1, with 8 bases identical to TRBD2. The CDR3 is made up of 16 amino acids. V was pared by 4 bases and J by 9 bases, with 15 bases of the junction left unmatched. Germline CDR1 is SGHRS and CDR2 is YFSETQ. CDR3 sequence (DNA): TGCGCCAGCAGCCACTTCGCAGGGCGGGGGGACGGTGAGCAGTTCTTC. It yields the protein CASSHFAGRGDGEQFF. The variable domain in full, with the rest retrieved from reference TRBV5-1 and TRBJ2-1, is KAGVTQTPRYLIKTRGQQVTLSCSPISGHRSVSWYQQTPGQGLQFLFEYFSETQRNKGNFPGRFSGRQFSNSRSEMNVSTLELGDSALYLCASSHFAGRGDGEQFFGPGTRLTVL.

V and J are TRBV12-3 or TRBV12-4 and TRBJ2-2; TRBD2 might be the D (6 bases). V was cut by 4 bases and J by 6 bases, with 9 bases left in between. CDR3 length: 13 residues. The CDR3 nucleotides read TGTGCCAGCAGTTATTGGGGGGCCGGGGAGCTGTTTTTT. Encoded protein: CASSYWGAGELFF.

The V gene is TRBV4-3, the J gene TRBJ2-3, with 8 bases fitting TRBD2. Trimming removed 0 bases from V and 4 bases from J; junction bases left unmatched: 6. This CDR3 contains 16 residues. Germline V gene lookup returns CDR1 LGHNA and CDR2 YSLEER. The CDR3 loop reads CASSQDFVAGPDTQYF. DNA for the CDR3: TGCGCCAGCAGCCAAGATTTTGTAGCGGGACCAGATACGCAGTATTTT.

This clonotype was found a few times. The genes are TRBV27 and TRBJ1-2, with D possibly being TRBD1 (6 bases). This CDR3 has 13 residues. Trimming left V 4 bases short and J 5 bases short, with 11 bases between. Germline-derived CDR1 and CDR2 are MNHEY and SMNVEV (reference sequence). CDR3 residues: CASSSPGHYGYTF. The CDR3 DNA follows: TGTGCCAGCAGTTCCCCGGGACATTATGGCTACACCTTC.

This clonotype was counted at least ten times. CDR3 coding DNA: TGTGCCAGTAGTTTAAAGACAGGGGGCGACTATGGCTACACCTTC. This sequence encodes CASSLKTGGDYGYTF. The chain has TRBV19 and TRBJ1-2, with TRBD1 matching 10 bases. J gave up 3 bases and V 5 bases, and 6 bases lay outside the gene matches. This CDR3 is built from 15 residues. CDR1 and CDR2 (germline): LNHDA, SQIVND (reference sequence).

In DNA form, the CDR3 reads TGCAGTGCTGGGCCGAGGGGCCGGAACACCGGGGAGCTGTTTTTT. Its translation is CSAGPRGRNTGELFF. The rearrangement links TRBV20-1 to TRBJ2-2; D tentatively reads TRBD1 or TRBD2 (5 bases each). The V and J ends lost 5 bases and 1 base respectively, with 14 bases between them. The CDR3 extends over 15 amino acids. Germline V gene sequence: CDR1 DFQATT, CDR2 SNEGSKA (reference sequence).

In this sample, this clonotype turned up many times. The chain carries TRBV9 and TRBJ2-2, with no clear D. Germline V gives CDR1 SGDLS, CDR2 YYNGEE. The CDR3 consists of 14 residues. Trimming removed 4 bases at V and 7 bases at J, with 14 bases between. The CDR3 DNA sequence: TGTGCCAGCAGCCCCCGAAACGACCGCGGGGAGCTGTTTTTT. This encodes CASSPRNDRGELFF.

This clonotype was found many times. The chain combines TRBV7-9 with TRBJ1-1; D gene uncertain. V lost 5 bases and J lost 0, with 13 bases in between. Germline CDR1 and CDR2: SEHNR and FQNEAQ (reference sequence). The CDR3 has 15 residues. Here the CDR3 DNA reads TGTGCCAGCAGCCTTCCAGAGGGCTTGAACACTGAAGCTTTCTTT. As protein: CASSLPEGLNTEAFF.